This TCR beta chain stems from a study of blood T cell repertoires in COVID-19. Background on the study: Acute and convalescent COVID-19 specimens originated in the United States, Italy and Spain.

Germline CDR1 reads MNHNS; CDR2 reads SASEGT. Trimming pared 1 base from V and 2 bases from J, leaving 18 bases between. CDR3 length: 17 residues. The repertoire was sequenced with immunoSEQ multiplex PCR; TCRdb's copy has only in-frame clones and lacks some. The sample has around 320,000 clones, approximately 85% seen once. Sequenced: peripheral blood. The V gene is TRBV6-1, the J gene TRBJ2-7, with D perhaps matching TRBD2 (6 bases). This TCR was recovered from a human donor in a cohort sampled during active COVID-19. In DNA form, the CDR3 reads TGTGCCAGCAGTGAAGGGGACGGGAGAATTCGGGCCTACGAGCAGTACTTC. Residues: CASSEGDGRIRAYEQYF.